This T cell receptor beta chain is drawn from a study of cytomegalovirus exposure and HLA in healthy donors. Study results and caveats: A later analysis found first-cohort TCR clusters tended to co-occur in the approximately 110 validation repertoires.

Trimming cost V 2 bases and J 2 bases, with 13 bases left between them. The CDR3 covers 15 residues. The germline gives CDR1 MNHNS, CDR2 SASEGT. To note about this clone: Its specificity is unknown.

Profiled with immunoSEQ multiplex PCR; TCRdb holds only in-frame clones, not every one. This table holds 250,000 to 300,000 clones, 90% found once. This chain connects TRBV6-1 to TRBJ2-7; TRBD1 is a possible D gene (6 bases). The sequenced sample consisted of PBMCs. The receptor comes from a woman younger than 30 in good health and CMV-seronegative. The CDR3 sequence is CASSEPGHVPYEQYV. DNA of the CDR3: TGTGCCAGCAGTGAACCGGGACACGTACCCTACGAGCAGTACGTC.